The sequence of this TCR beta chain was determined in a study of blood T cells in healthy people across ages (dated by TCRdb to the mid-2010s). At the level of the whole study: Template switching captured roughly one uniquely barcoded TCR beta cDNA molecule per two T cells in model experiments. The study measured age-related changes in TCR beta repertoire diversity using deep sequencing normalized with unique cDNA molecular identifiers. Donors were grouped into four age groups: young (average about 15 years), middle-aged (under 40), aged (roughly 67) and long-lived (over 80). Donors of different ages were randomly distributed across sequencing lanes to avoid experimental bias. Using the same blood draw, the study looked at two additional independent replicas of 1 million unique cDNA reads for two donors, one aged 18 to 30 and the other aged 80 or older.

Donors were under 40 systemically healthy Caucasian individuals from Russia aged 6 to 90 years. Approximately 11 milliliters of peripheral blood were drawn from each donor into EDTA-treated Vacutainer tubes. Ficoll-Paque density-gradient centrifugation was used to isolate PBMCs, with at least 6.5 million per sample. Total RNA, at least 5.5 micrograms per sample, was extracted from PBMCs with Trizol reagent. The percentages of naive CD45RAhigh/CD27high T cells were determined by flow cytometry on a PBMC aliquot from every donor. The protocol used for the library was 5' RACE. Sequencer: Illumina HiSeq 2500. A second about 6 to 11 cycle PCR used a sample-barcoded 5' primer and a J-beta primer mix. Each TCR beta cDNA molecule received a unique molecular identifier from a template-switch 5' adaptor carrying 12 random nucleotides. Each sample yielded at least 2.5 million CDR3-containing paired-end reads. First-strand cDNA was synthesized from all RNA with the Mint cDNA synthesis kit, primed by a TRBC-specific oligonucleotide. Following uracil-DNA glycosylase treatment, a first 18-cycle PCR with universal primers M1SS and BC2_uni_R was performed on all cDNA. The paper's data handling went like this. Normalization of each sample was performed by random selection of 1 million high-quality reads, each carrying a distinct molecular identifier. Reads sharing molecular identifiers were discarded rather than binned into consensus sequences. MiTCR, with a Q25 quality threshold and the strictest error-elimination algorithm, was used for CDR3 identification, clonotype clustering and error correction. A nonparametric unseen species model using Euler transformation provided a lower-bound estimate of total TCR beta diversity. TCRdb reran the public reads through fastp at Q25 and MiXCR, keeping productive beta chains. Identical CDR3 proteins give one entry, which carries the most common genes and DNA. The V and J calls come from TCRdb's annotation, not from the publication. The sample profile shows 380,000 or so distinct CDR3 sequences; about 55% of them were found once. Around 50% of the sample is in the top ten clones.

The investigation overall reported the following: Compared with the aged group, the long-lived group had more naive CD4+ T cells, fewer expanded clones and increased TCR diversity, a pattern suggesting age selection. Conclusive comparison of naive and antigen-experienced compartments was prevented by the profiling of bulk unsorted PBMCs. Donor CMV infection status was unknown, potentially confounding age-related changes in expanded clonotypes. Estimates of total diversity based on one million sequenced T cells were regarded as lower bounds and as underestimates. The percentage of naive T cells measured by flow cytometry correlated strongly with observed TCR beta diversity. As age increased, observed TCR beta diversity per million T cells dropped in a roughly linear way, and a significant reduction was already evident by age 40.

This clonotype was seen a handful of times. Its antigen remains unidentified. One base away there is no much larger clone; base qualities are not given. The CDR3 runs 12 residues from the cysteine to the phenylalanine. The kept DNA is CDR3 alone, 36 bases in frame from the first base. CDR1 is given as SGHAT and CDR2 as FQNNGV, both from the germline V gene. At the junction V is shortened by 3 bases and J by 1 base, with 4 bases in between. The clonotype comes from a man in his 60s in good health. The chain uses TRBV11-2 and TRBJ2-7, with the identity of the D gene unclear. The sequenced material came from blood. The DNA sequence follows: TGTGCCAGCAGCTTCGAGTCCTACGAGCAGTACTTC. It is translated as CASSFESYEQYF.